The clone carrying this T cell receptor (beta chain) came up a few times. Its antigen remains unidentified. No fewer than 6 million PBMCs went into each sample. The CDR3 is made up of 17 amino acids. V gave up 7 bases and J gave up 5 bases, with 26 bases separating them. Germline V lookup: CDR1 SNHLY, CDR2 FYNNEI. A sample-barcoded 5' primer and a J-beta primer mix were used in a second PCR of about 7 to 12 cycles. Via MiXCR, TCRdb re-called the 5' RACE reads, giving one row per CDR3 protein. Counted here are about 1 million distinct CDR3 sequences, 40% to 50% occurring once; the ten biggest clones make up over 15%. The sample belongs to a study of blood T cells in healthy people across ages. Study-level findings and limits: Older age went with lower TCR beta diversity per million T cells, in a roughly linear way.

J is TRBJ2-5 and V is TRBV2, with a weak D call TRBD1 (5 bases). The clonotype originates from a woman aged 55-69 years in good health. Sequences were obtained from blood. The CDR3 sequence is CASTWGTGSTVGETQYF. CDR3 nucleotide sequence: TGTGCCAGCACGTGGGGAACAGGTTCGACGGTGGGTGAGACCCAGTACTTC. The complete variable domain, with remaining parts taken from reference TRBV2 and TRBJ2-5, reads EPEVTQTPSHQVTQMGQEVILRCVPISNHLYFYWYRQILGQKVEFLVSFYNNEISEKSEIFDDQFSVERPDGSNFTLKIRSTKLEDSAMYFCASTWGTGSTVGETQYFGPGTRLLVL.